This T cell receptor (beta chain) comes out of a study of radiotherapy plus CTLA-4 blockade in lung cancer. About this clone: The same CDR3 is also encoded by other DNA sequences in this sample.

Libraries were prepared by immunoSEQ multiplex PCR; TCRdb keeps only in-frame clonotypes and omits some of them. The sample includes 80,000 to 100,000 clones, 75% to 90% of them seen just once. Germline CDR1 and CDR2: SGDLS and YYNGEE. V lost 4 bases to trimming and J lost 4 bases; unmatched junction nucleotides: 9. The CDR3 extends over 15 amino acids. The chain is built from TRBV9 and TRBJ2-7; 9 bases line up with TRBD2. Sequences were derived from peripheral blood, sampled from a patient treated with radiotherapy plus ipilimumab. The TCR comes from a human donor with non-small cell lung cancer who had a partial response to radiotherapy plus ipilimumab. The CDR3 bases are TGTGCCAGCAGCCCATCCGGGACTAGCCCTTACGAGCAGTACTTC. It yields the protein CASSPSGTSPYEQYF. The full variable domain, with the rest looked up from reference TRBV9 and TRBJ2-7, is DSGVTQTPKHLITATGQRVTLRCSPRSGDLSVYWYQQSLDQGLQFLIQYYNGEERAKGNILERFSAQQFPDLHSELNLSSLELGDSALYFCASSPSGTSPYEQYFGPGTRLTVT.